This T cell receptor beta chain was identified during a study of glioma-infiltrating T cells. This clonotype came up a few times. Antigen specificity is unknown. Study-wide findings and caveats: Only very few CDR3 sequences appeared in both tissue and blood.

The iRepertoire nested amplicon-rescue multiplex PCR amplified TCR alpha and beta CDR3s from RNA. TCRdb fed the multiplex PCR reads into MiXCR, producing one record per CDR3 protein. The sample holds 150,000 to 200,000 distinct CDR3 sequences, about 46% seen once. The CDR3 is 13 amino acids. Per the germline V gene, CDR1 is SEHNR and CDR2 is FQNEAQ (reference sequence). After removal of 5 bases from V and 10 bases from J, the junction contained 10 bases not matched to a gene. The sequence was collected from a human donor with low-grade glioma or glioblastoma, undergoing nonglioma brain surgery, or in good health (not recorded which). The rearrangement uses TRBV7-9 and TRBJ1-1; TRBD1 agrees at 7 bases. Sequences were obtained from glioma tissue, nonneoplastic brain tissue, or PBMCs (not recorded which). CDR3 DNA: TGTGCCAGCAGCCTTCGAAGGGGGCGCGGAGCTTTCTTT. Its protein is CASSLRRGRGAFF.